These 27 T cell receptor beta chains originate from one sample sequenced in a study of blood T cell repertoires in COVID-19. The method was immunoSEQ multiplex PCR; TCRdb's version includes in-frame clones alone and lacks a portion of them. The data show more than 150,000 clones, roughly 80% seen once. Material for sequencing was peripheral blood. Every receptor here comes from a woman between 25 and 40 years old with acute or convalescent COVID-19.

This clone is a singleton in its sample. The CDR3 here is CSVEERGGRSYNEQFF. The DNA of the CDR3 is TGCAGCGTTGAAGAAAGAGGCGGGAGGTCCTACAATGAGCAGTTCTTC. The chain combines TRBV29-1 with TRBJ2-1, with 8 bases fitting TRBD2. The CDR3 length is 16 residues. V trimming: 0 bases; J trimming: 1 base; junction bases outside the gene matches: 5. The V gene's germline CDR1 is SQVTM and CDR2 ANQGSEA.

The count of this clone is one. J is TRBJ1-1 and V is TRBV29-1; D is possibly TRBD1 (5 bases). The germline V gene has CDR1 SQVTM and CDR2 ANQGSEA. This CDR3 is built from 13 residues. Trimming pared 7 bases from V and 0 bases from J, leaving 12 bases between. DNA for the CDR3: TGCAGCGCTGACAGAGGAATGAACACTGAAGCTTTCTTT. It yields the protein CSADRGMNTEAFF.

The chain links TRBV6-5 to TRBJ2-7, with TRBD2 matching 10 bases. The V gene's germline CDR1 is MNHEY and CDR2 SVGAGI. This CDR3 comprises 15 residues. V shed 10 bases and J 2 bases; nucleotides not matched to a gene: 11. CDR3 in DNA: TGTGCCACCACCAGCGGGGGGGCCGGAGCCTACGAGCAGTACTTC. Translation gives CATTSGGAGAYEQYF.

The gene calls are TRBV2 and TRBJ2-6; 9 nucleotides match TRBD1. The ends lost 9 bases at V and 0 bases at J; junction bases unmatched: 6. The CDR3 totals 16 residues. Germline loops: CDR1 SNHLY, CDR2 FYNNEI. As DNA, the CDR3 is TGTGCCAGGGCCGGGACAGGGACCTCTGGGGCCAACGTCCTGACTTTC. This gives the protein CARAGTGTSGANVLTF.

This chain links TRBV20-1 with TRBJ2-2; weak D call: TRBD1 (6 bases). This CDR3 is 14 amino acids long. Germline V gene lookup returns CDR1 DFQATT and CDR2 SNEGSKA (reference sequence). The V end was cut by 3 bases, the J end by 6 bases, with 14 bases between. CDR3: CSASIWGPAGELFF. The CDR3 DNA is TGCAGTGCTAGTATTTGGGGGCCGGCCGGGGAGCTGTTTTTT.

The CDR3 DNA reads as TGTGCCAGCAGCTTGTGGGGGGTAGCTTTCTTT. Translated: CASSLWGVAFF. This rearrangement joins TRBV11-2 to TRBJ1-1; tentative D call: TRBD1 (5 bases). V lost 3 bases, J lost 10 bases, and 9 bases lay in between. CDR3 length equals 11 residues. Germline CDR1 reads SGHAT; CDR2 reads FQNNGV.

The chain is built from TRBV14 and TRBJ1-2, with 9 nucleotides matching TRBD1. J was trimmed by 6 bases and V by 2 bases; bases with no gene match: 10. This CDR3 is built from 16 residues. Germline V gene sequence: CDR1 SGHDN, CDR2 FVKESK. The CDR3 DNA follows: TGTGCCAGCAGCCAATTCTTCGCGACAGGGGGGGATGGCTACACCTTC. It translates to CASSQFFATGGDGYTF.

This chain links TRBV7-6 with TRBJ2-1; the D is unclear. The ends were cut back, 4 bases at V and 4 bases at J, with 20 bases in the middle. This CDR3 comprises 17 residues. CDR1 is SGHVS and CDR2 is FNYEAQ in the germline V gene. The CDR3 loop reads CASSSTIPPARYNEQFF. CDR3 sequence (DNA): TGTGCCAGCAGCTCCACCATCCCCCCAGCGAGATACAATGAGCAGTTCTTC.

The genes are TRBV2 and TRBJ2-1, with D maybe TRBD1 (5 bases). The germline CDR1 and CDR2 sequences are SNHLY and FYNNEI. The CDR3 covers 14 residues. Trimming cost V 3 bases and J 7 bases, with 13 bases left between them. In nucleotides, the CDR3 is TGTGCCAGCAGTGACCAGGGCAGTTCGAATGAGCAGTTCTTC. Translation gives CASSDQGSSNEQFF. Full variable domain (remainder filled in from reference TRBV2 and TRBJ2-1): EPEVTQTPSHQVTQMGQEVILRCVPISNHLYFYWYRQILGQKVEFLVSFYNNEISEKSEIFDDQFSVERPDGSNFTLKIRSTKLEDSAMYFCASSDQGSSNEQFFGPGTRLTVL.

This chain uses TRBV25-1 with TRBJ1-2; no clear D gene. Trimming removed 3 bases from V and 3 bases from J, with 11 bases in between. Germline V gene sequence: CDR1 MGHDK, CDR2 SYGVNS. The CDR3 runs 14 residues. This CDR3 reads CASSDYSADYGYTF. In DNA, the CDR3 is TGTGCCAGCAGTGACTACAGTGCAGACTATGGCTACACCTTC.

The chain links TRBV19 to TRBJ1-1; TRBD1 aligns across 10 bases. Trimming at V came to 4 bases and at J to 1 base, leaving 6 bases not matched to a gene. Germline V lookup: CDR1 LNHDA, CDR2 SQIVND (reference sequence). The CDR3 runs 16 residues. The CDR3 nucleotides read TGTGCCAGTAGTAGGGGGACAGGGGCACCGAACACTGAAGCTTTCTTT. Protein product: CASSRGTGAPNTEAFF.

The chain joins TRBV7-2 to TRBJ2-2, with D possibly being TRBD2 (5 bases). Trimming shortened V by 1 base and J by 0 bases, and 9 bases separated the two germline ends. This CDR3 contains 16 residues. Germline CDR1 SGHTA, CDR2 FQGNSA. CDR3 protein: CASSLVTTANTGELFF. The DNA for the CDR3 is TGTGCCAGCAGCTTAGTGACTACCGCGAACACCGGGGAGCTGTTTTTT.

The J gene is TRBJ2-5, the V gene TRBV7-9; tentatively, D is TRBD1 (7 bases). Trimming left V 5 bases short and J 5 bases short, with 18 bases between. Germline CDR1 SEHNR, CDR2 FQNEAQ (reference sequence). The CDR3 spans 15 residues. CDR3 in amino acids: CASSPRGVWGETQYF. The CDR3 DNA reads TGTGCCAGCAGCCCCAGGGGGGTCTGGGGGGAGACCCAGTACTTC.

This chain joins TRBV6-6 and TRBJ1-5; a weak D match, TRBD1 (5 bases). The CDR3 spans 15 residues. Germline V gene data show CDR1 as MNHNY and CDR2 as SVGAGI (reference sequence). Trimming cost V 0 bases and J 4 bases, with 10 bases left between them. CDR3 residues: CASSYSGGGNQPQHF. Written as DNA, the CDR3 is TGTGCCAGCAGTTACTCGGGGGGGGGAAATCAGCCCCAGCATTTT.

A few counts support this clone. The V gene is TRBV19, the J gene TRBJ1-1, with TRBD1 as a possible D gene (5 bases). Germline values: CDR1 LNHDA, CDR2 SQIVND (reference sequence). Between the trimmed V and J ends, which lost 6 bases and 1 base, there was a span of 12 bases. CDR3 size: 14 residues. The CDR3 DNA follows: TGTGCCAGTAGACTTCAGGGTCGGAACACTGAAGCTTTCTTT. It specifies CASRLQGRNTEAFF.

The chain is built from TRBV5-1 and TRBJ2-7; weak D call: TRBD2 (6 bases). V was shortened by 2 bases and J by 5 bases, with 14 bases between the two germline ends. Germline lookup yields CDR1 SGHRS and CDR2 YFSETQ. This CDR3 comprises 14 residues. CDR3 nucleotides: TGCGCCAGCAGCTTTACCTCAACGGGGGACGAGCAGTACTTC. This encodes CASSFTSTGDEQYF.

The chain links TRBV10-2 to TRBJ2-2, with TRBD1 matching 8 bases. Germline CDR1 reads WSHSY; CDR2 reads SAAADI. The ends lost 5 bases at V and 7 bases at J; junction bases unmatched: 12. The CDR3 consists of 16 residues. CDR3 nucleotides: TGCGCCAGCAGTCAAACAGGACAGGGAAGACTCGGGGAGCTGTTTTTT. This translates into CASSQTGQGRLGELFF.

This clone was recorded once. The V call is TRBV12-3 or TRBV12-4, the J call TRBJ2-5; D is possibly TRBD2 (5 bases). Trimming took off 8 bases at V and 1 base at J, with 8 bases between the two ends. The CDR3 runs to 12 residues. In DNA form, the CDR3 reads TGTGCCAGCCGGGGAGCCCAAGAGACCCAGTACTTC. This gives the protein CASRGAQETQYF.

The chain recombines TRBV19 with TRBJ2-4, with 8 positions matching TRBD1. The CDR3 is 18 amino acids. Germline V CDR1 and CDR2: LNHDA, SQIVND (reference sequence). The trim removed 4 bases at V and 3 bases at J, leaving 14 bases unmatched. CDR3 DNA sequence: TGTGCCAGTAGTACAAGTCAGGGGGCGAGGGTGGGCAAAAACATTCAGTACTTC. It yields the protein CASSTSQGARVGKNIQYF.

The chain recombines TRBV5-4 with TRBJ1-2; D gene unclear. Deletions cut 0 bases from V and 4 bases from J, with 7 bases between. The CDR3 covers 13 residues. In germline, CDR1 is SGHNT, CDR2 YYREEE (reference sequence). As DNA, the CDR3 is TGTGCCAGCAGCTTGGAGGCAGGCTATGGCTACACCTTC. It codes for CASSLEAGYGYTF.

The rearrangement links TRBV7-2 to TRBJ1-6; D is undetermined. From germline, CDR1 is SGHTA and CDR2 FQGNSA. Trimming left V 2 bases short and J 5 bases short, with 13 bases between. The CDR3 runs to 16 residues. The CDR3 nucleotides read TGTGCCAGCAGCTTAATCAGGAACTCTAATAATTCACCCCTCCACTTT. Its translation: CASSLIRNSNNSPLHF.

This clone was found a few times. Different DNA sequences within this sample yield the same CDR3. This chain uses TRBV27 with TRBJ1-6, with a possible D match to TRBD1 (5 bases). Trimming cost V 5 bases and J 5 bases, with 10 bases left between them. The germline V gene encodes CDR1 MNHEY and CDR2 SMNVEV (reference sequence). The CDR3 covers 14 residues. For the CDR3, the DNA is TGTGCCAGCAGTCTTCAGGGCGATAATTCACCCCTCCACTTT. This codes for CASSLQGDNSPLHF.

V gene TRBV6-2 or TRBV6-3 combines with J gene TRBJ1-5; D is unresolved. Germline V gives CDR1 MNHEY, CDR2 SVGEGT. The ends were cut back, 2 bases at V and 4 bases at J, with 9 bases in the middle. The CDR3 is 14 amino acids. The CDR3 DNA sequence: TGTGCCAGCAGTTACCTCCAGCGAAATCAGCCCCAGCATTTT. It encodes CASSYLQRNQPQHF.

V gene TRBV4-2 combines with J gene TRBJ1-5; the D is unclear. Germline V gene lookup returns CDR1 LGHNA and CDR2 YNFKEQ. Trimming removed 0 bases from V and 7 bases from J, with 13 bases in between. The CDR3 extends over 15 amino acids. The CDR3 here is CASSQDLKEGQPQHF. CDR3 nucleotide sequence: TGTGCCAGCAGCCAAGATTTGAAAGAGGGACAGCCCCAGCATTTT.

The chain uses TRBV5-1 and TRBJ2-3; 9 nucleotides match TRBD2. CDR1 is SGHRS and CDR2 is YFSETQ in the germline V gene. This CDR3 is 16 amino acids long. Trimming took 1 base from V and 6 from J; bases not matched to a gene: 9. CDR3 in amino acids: CASSLRLAASGDTQYF. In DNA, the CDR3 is TGCGCCAGCAGCTTGAGACTAGCGGCCTCGGGTGATACGCAGTATTTT. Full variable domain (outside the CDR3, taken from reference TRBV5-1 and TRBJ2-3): KAGVTQTPRYLIKTRGQQVTLSCSPISGHRSVSWYQQTPGQGLQFLFEYFSETQRNKGNFPGRFSGRQFSNSRSEMNVSTLELGDSALYLCASSLRLAASGDTQYFGPGTRLTVL.

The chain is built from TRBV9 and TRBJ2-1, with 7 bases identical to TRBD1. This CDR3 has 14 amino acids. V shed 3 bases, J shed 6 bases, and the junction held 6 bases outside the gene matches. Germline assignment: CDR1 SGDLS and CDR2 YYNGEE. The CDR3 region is CASSGQGGGNEQFF. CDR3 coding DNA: TGTGCCAGCAGCGGACAGGGTGGAGGCAATGAGCAGTTCTTC.

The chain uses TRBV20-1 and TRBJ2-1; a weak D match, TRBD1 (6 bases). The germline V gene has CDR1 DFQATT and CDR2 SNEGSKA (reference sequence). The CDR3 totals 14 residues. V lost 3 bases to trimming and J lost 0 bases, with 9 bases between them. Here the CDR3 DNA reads TGCAGTGCTAGTAGGGGGAGCTCCTACAATGAGCAGTTCTTC. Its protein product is CSASRGSSYNEQFF.